The clone carrying this T cell receptor beta chain was recorded at least ten times. Its antigen is not known. The investigators amplified TCR beta CDR3 regions from RNA transcripts. HTBI primers drove first-round RT-PCR of the TCR CDR3. Each CDR3 protein gets one entry after TCRdb re-called the multiplex PCR reads with MiXCR. Seen here are about 400,000 distinct CDR3 sequences, 15% observed once, and the top ten hold less than 35%. Graves' hyperthyroidism was deemed stable given no ophthalmopathy progression within 18 months. Newly diagnosed patients aged 18 to 65 had hyperthyroidism of under 2 months' duration. The CDR3 totals 19 residues. Germline V CDR1 and CDR2: MDHEN, SYDVKM. V was cut by 1 base and J by 0 bases, with 20 bases left in between. The data are from a study of T cells in Graves' hyperthyroidism and ophthalmopathy. Overall study results and limits: Most thyroid clonotypes expanded above 0.001 appeared in blood too.

The sequenced sample consisted of blood. The receptor's source is a woman aged 25 to 39 with Graves' hyperthyroidism. The chain joins TRBV28 to TRBJ2-3; D remains ambiguous. CDR3 in amino acids: CASSLLAIREVISTDTQYF. CDR3 bases: TGTGCCAGCAGTTTATTGGCGATTCGCGAGGTGATTAGCACAGATACGCAGTATTTT.